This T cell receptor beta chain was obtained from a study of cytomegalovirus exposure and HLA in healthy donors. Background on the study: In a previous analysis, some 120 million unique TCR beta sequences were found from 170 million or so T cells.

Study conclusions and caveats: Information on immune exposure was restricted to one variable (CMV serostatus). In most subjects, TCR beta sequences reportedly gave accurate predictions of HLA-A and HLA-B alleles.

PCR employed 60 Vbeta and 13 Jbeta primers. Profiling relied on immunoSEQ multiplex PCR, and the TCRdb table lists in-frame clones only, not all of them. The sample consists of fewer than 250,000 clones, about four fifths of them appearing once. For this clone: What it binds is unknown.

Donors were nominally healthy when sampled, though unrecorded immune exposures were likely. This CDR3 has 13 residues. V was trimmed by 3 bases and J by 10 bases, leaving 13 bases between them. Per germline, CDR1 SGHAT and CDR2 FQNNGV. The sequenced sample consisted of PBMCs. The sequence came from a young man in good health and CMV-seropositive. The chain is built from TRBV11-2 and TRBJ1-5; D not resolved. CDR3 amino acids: CASSLGGFEPQHF. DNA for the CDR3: TGTGCCAGCAGCTTGGGAGGGTTTGAACCCCAGCATTTT. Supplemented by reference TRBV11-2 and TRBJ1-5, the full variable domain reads EAGVAQSPRYKIIEKRQSVAFWCNPISGHATLYWYQQILGQGPKLLIQFQNNGVVDDSQLPKDRFSAERLKGVDSTLKIQPAKLEDSAVYLCASSLGGFEPQHFGDGTRLSIL.